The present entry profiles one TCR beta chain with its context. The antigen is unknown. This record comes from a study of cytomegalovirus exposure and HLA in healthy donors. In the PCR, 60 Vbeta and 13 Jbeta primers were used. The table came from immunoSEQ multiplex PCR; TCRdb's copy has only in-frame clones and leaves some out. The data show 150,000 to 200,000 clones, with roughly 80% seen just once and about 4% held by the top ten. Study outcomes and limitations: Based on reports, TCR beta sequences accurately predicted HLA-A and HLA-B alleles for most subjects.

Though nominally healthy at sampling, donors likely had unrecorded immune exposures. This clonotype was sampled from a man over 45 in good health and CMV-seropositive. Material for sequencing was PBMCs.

CDR3: CASTNPSGSSYNEQFF. The CDR3 DNA sequence: TGTGCCAGTACCAACCCGAGCGGGAGCTCCTACAATGAGCAGTTCTTC. This chain joins TRBV19 and TRBJ2-1; 8 nucleotides agree with TRBD2. Trimming at V came to 7 bases and at J to 0 bases, leaving 8 bases not matched to a gene. Germline-derived CDR1 and CDR2 are LNHDA and SQIVND (reference sequence). CDR3 length equals 16 residues.